These 7 T cell receptor beta chains were all obtained from the same sample, sequenced in a study of cytomegalovirus exposure and HLA in healthy donors. Use of 60 Vbeta and 13 Jbeta primers characterized the PCR. Repertoires were generated with immunoSEQ multiplex PCR, while TCRdb's copy carries only in-frame clones and drops some. This table has under 200,000 clones, 75% to 90% appearing once. The sample taken for sequencing was PBMCs. Source of these receptors: a girl aged 2 to 10 in good health and CMV-seropositive.

The chain joins TRBV15 to TRBJ2-5; 11 positions agree with TRBD1. Trimming took 5 bases from V and 5 from J; bases not matched to a gene: 13. Germline lookup yields CDR1 LNHNV and CDR2 YYDKDF (reference sequence). This CDR3 is built from 17 residues. The CDR3 nucleotides are TGTGCCACCAGCCCAAGCGGACAGGGGGCGACAGGGGAGACCCAGTACTTC. It encodes CATSPSGQGATGETQYF.

The chain joins TRBV4-2 to TRBJ2-1; 13 bases fit TRBD2. The CDR3 sequence is 17 residues long. J lost 7 bases, V lost 1 base, and 7 bases had no gene match. Per germline, CDR1 LGHNA and CDR2 YNFKEQ. CDR3 residues: CASSQVHGTSGINEQFF. In DNA form, the CDR3 reads TGTGCCAGCAGCCAAGTTCACGGGACTAGCGGGATAAATGAGCAGTTCTTC.

V usage is TRBV7-2 and J usage is TRBJ2-2; D is perhaps TRBD2 (6 bases). The CDR3 is 13 amino acids. The V end was cut by 5 bases, the J end by 8 bases, with 12 bases between. In germline, CDR1 is SGHTA, CDR2 FQGNSA. The CDR3 region has the DNA TGTGCCAGCAGCCGACGAGGGAGGGGGGAGCTGTTTTTT. Translating gives CASSRRGRGELFF.

The rearrangement joins TRBV19 to TRBJ2-7; TRBD2 matches at 8 bases. Per germline, CDR1 LNHDA and CDR2 SQIVND (reference sequence). CDR3 size: 15 residues. V trimming: 4 bases; J trimming: 1 base; junction bases outside the gene matches: 6. CDR3 DNA: TGTGCCAGTAGTAAGTGGGCTAGCGGGTCCTACGAGCAGTACTTC. It encodes CASSKWASGSYEQYF. Based on the CDR3 plus reference TRBV19 and TRBJ2-7, the full variable domain is DGGITQSPKYLFRKEGQNVTLSCEQNLNHDAMYWYRQDPGQGLRLIYYSQIVNDFQKGDIAEGYSVSREKKESFPLTVTSAQKNPTAFYLCASSKWASGSYEQYFGPGTRLTVT.

J is TRBJ2-3 and V is TRBV30; 9 positions agree with TRBD1. CDR1 GTSNPN and CDR2 SVGIG come from the germline V gene (reference sequence). The CDR3 extends over 15 amino acids. V shed 8 bases and J 2 bases; nucleotides not matched to a gene: 11. DNA for the CDR3: TGTGCCGGGGCGACCGGGACAGGGTACACAGATACGCAGTATTTT. Its translation: CAGATGTGYTDTQYF.

This clone was seen a few times. The chain has TRBV4-1 and TRBJ2-1; D possibly corresponds to TRBD2 (6 bases). CDR3 length equals 19 residues. Germline-derived CDR1 and CDR2 are MGHRA and YSYEKL. Deletions cut 1 base from V and 4 bases from J, with 23 bases between. The CDR3 DNA is TGCGCCAGCAGCCAAGTACCCCCCTCCTCCGGGAGTCGGTACAATGAGCAGTTCTTC. Translation gives CASSQVPPSSGSRYNEQFF.

This chain uses TRBV6-1 with TRBJ2-2, with D possibly TRBD2 on 5 matching bases. The V end lost 8 bases, the J end lost 5 bases, and 12 bases lay between the germline ends. This CDR3 contains 13 residues. Germline V CDR1 and CDR2: MNHNS, SASEGT. The CDR3 loop is CASGPGLTGELFF. The CDR3 nucleotides are TGTGCCAGCGGCCCGGGGTTGACCGGGGAGCTGTTTTTT.